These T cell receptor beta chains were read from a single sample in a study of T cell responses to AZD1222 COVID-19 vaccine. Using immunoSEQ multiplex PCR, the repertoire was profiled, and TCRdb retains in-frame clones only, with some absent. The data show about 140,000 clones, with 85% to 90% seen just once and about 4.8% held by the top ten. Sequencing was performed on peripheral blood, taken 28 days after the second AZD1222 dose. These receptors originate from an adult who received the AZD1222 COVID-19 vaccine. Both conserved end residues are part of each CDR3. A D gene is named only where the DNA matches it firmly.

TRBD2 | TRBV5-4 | CASSLDLAGGYNEQFF
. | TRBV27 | CASSSALAANTEAFF
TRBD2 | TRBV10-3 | CAISASGGGTETQYF
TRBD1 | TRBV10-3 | CAISGNNVPGQGAHGYTF
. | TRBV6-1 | CASSEAAAGNTEAFF
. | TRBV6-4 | CASSDLGGSADTQYF
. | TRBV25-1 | CASSEIHNSPLHF
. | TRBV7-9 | CASSPPKPGAGELFF
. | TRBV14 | CASSQGPGDSTEAFF
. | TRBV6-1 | CASSERFRDTEAFF
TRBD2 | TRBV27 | CASSLNLADHSYNEQFF